Listed below are T cell receptor beta chains from one sample, sequenced in a study of cytomegalovirus exposure and HLA in healthy donors. The data were produced by immunoSEQ multiplex PCR, yet TCRdb's version contains in-frame clones alone and is incomplete. In the table there are some 200,000 clones, more than 75% of which are singletons. Sequencing was performed on PBMCs. The receptors stem from a woman aged 18-29 years in good health and CMV-seronegative. The CDR3 runs from the conserved cysteine through the conserved F or W. A D gene is named only where the DNA matches it firmly. Not all rows give a size; the values are once, few, many and, for expanded clones, a class.

>-|TRBV27|TRBD1|TRBJ2-7
CASRGQVYEQYF
TGTGCCAGCAGGGGACAGGTATACGAGCAGTACTTC
>-|TRBV5-6|-|TRBJ2-2
CASSILASNTGELFF
TGTGCCAGCAGCATCCTAGCGTCGAACACCGGGGAGCTGTTTTTT
>-|TRBV18|-|TRBJ1-1
CASQPRGTNTEAFF
TGTGCCAGCCAGCCTAGGGGAACGAACACTGAAGCTTTCTTT
>once|TRBV7-2|TRBD2|TRBJ2-1
CASSLTGGVGNEQFF
TGTGCCAGCAGCTTAACGGGAGGGGTCGGGAATGAGCAGTTCTTC
>-|TRBV27|-|TRBJ1-1
CASSSTLMNTEAFF
TGTGCCAGCAGTTCGACACTCATGAACACTGAAGCTTTCTTT
>-|TRBV27|TRBD2|TRBJ2-3
CASSLFREGGTDTQYF
TGTGCCAGCAGTTTATTCCGGGAGGGCGGCACAGATACGCAGTATTTT
>-|TRBV23-1|-|TRBJ2-6
CASSLRGSGANVLTF
TGCGCCAGCAGTCTGCGGGGATCTGGGGCCAACGTCCTGACTTTC
>-|TRBV27|-|TRBJ2-7
CASIGLGDEQYF
TGTGCCAGCATTGGACTCGGGGACGAGCAGTACTTC
>-|TRBV29-1|TRBD1|TRBJ1-2
CSGLTGVDGYTF
TGCAGCGGCCTGACAGGGGTCGATGGCTACACCTTC
>-|TRBV27|-|TRBJ2-2
CASIDKYTGELFF
TGTGCCAGCATCGACAAATACACCGGGGAGCTGTTTTTT
>-|TRBV11-3|TRBD2|TRBJ2-1
CASSSGLAYNEQFF
TGTGCCAGCAGCTCCGGACTAGCGTACAATGAGCAGTTCTTC
>-|TRBV5-8|TRBD1|TRBJ1-1
CASRGQGWATEAFF
TGTGCCAGCAGGGGACAGGGTTGGGCAACTGAAGCTTTCTTT
>few|TRBV7-9|-|TRBJ2-1
CASTSGGFLNEQFF
TGTGCCAGCACCTCTGGAGGATTCCTTAATGAGCAGTTCTTC
>-|TRBV13|-|TRBJ2-6
CASSFSQGGSGANVLTF
TGTGCCAGCAGCTTTAGTCAGGGAGGTTCTGGGGCCAACGTCCTGACTTTC
>-|TRBV7-9|-|TRBJ1-2
CASGVGDGYTF
TGTGCCAGCGGCGTCGGGGATGGCTACACCTTC
>-|TRBV28|TRBD1|TRBJ2-7
CASVSGTAYEQYF
TGTGCCAGCGTATCCGGGACAGCCTACGAGCAGTACTTC
>-|TRBV25-1|-|TRBJ2-7
CASSGVQGYEQYF
TGTGCCAGCAGTGGCGTGCAGGGCTACGAGCAGTACTTC
>-|TRBV27|-|TRBJ1-2
CASSSLQRRDSGYGYTF
TGTGCCAGCAGTTCTCTACAACGCCGGGACTCCGGCTATGGCTACACCTTC
>-|TRBV4-2|-|TRBJ2-5
CASSQGEVGMETQYF
TGTGCCAGCAGCCAGGGGGAGGTGGGAATGGAGACCCAGTACTTC
>-|TRBV9|-|TRBJ2-5
CASSVGPVTNPGETQYF
TGTGCCAGCAGCGTAGGGCCCGTGACTAACCCGGGGGAGACCCAGTACTTC
>-|TRBV5-1|TRBD2|TRBJ2-3
CASSAGTRRADTQYF
TGCGCCAGCAGCGCCGGGACTAGAAGGGCAGATACGCAGTATTTT
>few|TRBV2|-|TRBJ2-2
CASRLVAGELFF
TGTGCCAGCAGGCTAGTTGCCGGGGAGCTGTTTTTT
>-|TRBV7-9|-|TRBJ2-7
CSSSSSGYEQYF
TGTTCCAGCAGCTCCTCGGGCTACGAGCAGTACTTC
>-|TRBV6-6|TRBD1|TRBJ2-7
CASSLGQGATYEQYF
TGTGCCAGCAGTCTGGGACAGGGGGCAACCTACGAGCAGTACTTC
>-|TRBV19|TRBD2|TRBJ2-3
CASSTRTREGTDTQYF
TGTGCCAGTAGTACGCGGACGAGGGAGGGGACAGATACGCAGTATTTT
>-|TRBV2|-|TRBJ2-6
CASRQAGANVLTF
TGTGCCAGCAGGCAGGCTGGGGCCAACGTCCTGACTTTC
>-|TRBV6-5|TRBD2|TRBJ2-5
CASHGGQETQYF
TGTGCCAGTCACGGGGGGCAAGAGACCCAGTACTTC
>-|TRBV6-1|-|TRBJ2-7
CASSERDSYYEQYF
TGTGCCAGCAGTGAACGAGACAGCTACTACGAGCAGTACTTC
>-|TRBV10-3|-|TRBJ1-1
CAISELSGKMKTEAFF
TGTGCCATCAGTGAGTTATCCGGGAAAATGAAGACTGAAGCTTTCTTT
>-|TRBV11-1|-|TRBJ2-7
CASSFRVTPSYEQYF
TGTGCCAGCAGCTTCAGGGTTACACCTTCCTACGAGCAGTACTTC
>-|TRBV4-2|-|TRBJ1-5
CASSLNMGQPQHF
TGTGCCAGCAGCCTAAACATGGGCCAGCCCCAGCATTTT
>-|TRBV9|TRBD1|TRBJ1-4
CASSVGTGVGEKLFF
TGTGCCAGCAGCGTAGGGACAGGGGTAGGAGAAAAACTGTTTTTT
>-|TRBV6-1|-|TRBJ1-2
CASSEGLTDYGYTF
TGTGCCAGCAGTGAAGGTCTGACAGACTATGGCTACACCTTC
>once|TRBV2|-|TRBJ2-2
CASQEESDTGELFF
TGTGCCAGCCAAGAGGAAAGCGACACCGGGGAGCTGTTTTTT
>-|TRBV5-1|TRBD1|TRBJ2-7
CASTRDSPYEQYF
TGCGCCAGTACACGGGACAGTCCCTACGAGCAGTACTTC
>-|TRBV5-1|TRBD1|TRBJ2-5
CASSSGQGARETQYF
TGCGCCAGCAGCTCGGGACAGGGGGCGAGAGAGACCCAGTACTTC
>-|TRBV5-4|-|TRBJ1-2
CASSLPTGGSYGYTF
TGTGCCAGCAGCTTGCCGACGGGCGGGAGTTATGGCTACACCTTC
>once|TRBV7-9|TRBD2|TRBJ2-3
CASSLEGGGPGDTQYF
TGTGCCAGCAGCTTAGAGGGCGGGGGGCCTGGAGATACGCAGTATTTT
>-|TRBV6-9|TRBD1|TRBJ2-5
CATQRDRVCRTQYF
TGTGCCACTCAACGGGACAGAGTATGCCGGACCCAGTACTTC
>-|TRBV11-2|-|TRBJ1-3
CASSLGGSPVTPGNTIYF
TGTGCCAGCAGCTTAGGCGGCAGCCCGGTTACACCTGGAAACACCATATATTTT
>few|TRBV6-5|TRBD1|TRBJ2-7
CASTRDRAGYEQYF
TGTGCCAGCACCCGGGACAGGGCAGGCTACGAGCAGTACTTC
>-|TRBV5-1|-|TRBJ1-3
CASSFNRADGNTIYF
TGCGCCAGCAGCTTCAACAGGGCGGATGGAAACACCATATATTTT
>-|TRBV7-2|-|TRBJ1-5
CASSLVLGSQPQHF
TGTGCCAGCAGCTTAGTGCTCGGGAGCCAGCCCCAGCATTTT
>once|TRBV7-9|-|TRBJ1-5
CASSLRGSNQPQHF
TGTGCCAGCAGCTTAAGGGGGAGCAATCAGCCCCAGCATTTT
>-|TRBV5-1|TRBD2|TRBJ2-7
CASSLLPNGRAEEQYF
TGCGCCAGCAGCTTACTACCTAACGGGAGGGCGGAAGAGCAGTACTTC
>few|TRBV4-1|TRBD2|TRBJ2-7
CASSQEISGSYEQYF
TGCGCCAGCAGCCAAGAAATTAGCGGGAGCTACGAGCAGTACTTC
>-|TRBV9|-|TRBJ2-7
CASSPRLDTYEQYF
TGTGCCAGCAGCCCTCGACTAGACACCTACGAGCAGTACTTC
>-|TRBV5-1|-|TRBJ2-5
CASSHRDNQETQYF
TGCGCCAGCAGCCACCGGGACAACCAAGAGACCCAGTACTTC